This T cell receptor (beta chain) was identified in a study of OX40 agonist ivuxolimab in advanced cancers. The V end lost 7 bases, the J end lost 0 bases, and 12 bases lay between the germline ends. Germline loops: CDR1 SNHLY, CDR2 FYNNEI. This CDR3 is 14 amino acids long. The assay was immunoSEQ multiplex PCR, and TCRdb's table has in-frame clones only and misses some. This table has 80,000 to 100,000 clones, about 83% appearing once. This sequence originates from an adult with an advanced solid tumor such as melanoma, head and neck, liver or kidney cancer. This specimen consisted of CD4+ or CD8+ T cells sorted from blood, obtained in a trial of the OX40 agonist ivuxolimab. V gene TRBV2 combines with J gene TRBJ1-1; D gene unclear. Written as DNA, the CDR3 is TGTGCCAGCAAGATGAGCATGATGAACACTGAAGCTTTCTTT. Its protein is CASKMSMMNTEAFF.